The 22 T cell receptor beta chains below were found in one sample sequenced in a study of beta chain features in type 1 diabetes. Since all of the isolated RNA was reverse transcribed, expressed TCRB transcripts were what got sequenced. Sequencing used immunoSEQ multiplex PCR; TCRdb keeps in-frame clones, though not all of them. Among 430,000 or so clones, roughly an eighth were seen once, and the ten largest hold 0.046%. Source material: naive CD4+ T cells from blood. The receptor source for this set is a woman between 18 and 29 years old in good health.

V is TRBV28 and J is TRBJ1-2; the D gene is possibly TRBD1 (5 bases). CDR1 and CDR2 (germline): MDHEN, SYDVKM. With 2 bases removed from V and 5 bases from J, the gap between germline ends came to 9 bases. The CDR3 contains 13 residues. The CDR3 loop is CASSLLRGYGYTF. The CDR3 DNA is TGTGCCAGCAGTTTACTTCGGGGGTATGGCTACACCTTC.

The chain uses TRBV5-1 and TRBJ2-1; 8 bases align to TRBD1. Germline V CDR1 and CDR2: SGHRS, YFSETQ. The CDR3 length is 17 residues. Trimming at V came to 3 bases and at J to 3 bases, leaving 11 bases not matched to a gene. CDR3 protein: CASSSANRQGIYNEQFF. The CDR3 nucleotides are TGCGCCAGCAGCTCGGCCAACCGACAGGGGATCTACAATGAGCAGTTCTTC.

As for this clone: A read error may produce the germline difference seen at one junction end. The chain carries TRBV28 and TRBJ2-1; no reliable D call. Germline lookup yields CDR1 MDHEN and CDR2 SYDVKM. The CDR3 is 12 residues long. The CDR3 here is CASSVWGNEQFF. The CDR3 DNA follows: TGTGCCAGCAGTGTATGGGGCAATGAGCAGTTCTTC. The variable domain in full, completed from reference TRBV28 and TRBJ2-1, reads DVKVTQSSRYLVKRTGEKVFLECVQDMDHENMFWYRQDPGLGLRLIYFSYDVKMKEKGDIPEGYSVSREKKERFSLILESASTNQTSMYLCASSVWGNEQFFGPGTRLTVL.

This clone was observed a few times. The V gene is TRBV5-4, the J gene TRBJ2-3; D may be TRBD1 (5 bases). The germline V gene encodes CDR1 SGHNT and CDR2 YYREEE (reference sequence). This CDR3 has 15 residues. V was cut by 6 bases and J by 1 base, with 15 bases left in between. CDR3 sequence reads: CASTHGAFGTDTQYF. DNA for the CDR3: TGTGCCAGCACCCATGGGGCCTTTGGCACAGATACGCAGTATTTT. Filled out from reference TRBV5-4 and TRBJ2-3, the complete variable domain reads ETGVTQSPTHLIKTRGQQVTLRCSSQSGHNTVSWYQQALGQGPQFIFQYYREEENGRGNFPPRFSGLQFPNYSSELNVNALELDDSALYLCASTHGAFGTDTQYFGPGTRLTVL.

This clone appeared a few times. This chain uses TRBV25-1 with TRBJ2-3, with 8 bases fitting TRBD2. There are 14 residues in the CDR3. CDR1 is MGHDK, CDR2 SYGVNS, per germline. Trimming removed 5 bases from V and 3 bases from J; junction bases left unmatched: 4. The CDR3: CASSRSGGTDTQYF. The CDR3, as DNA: TGTGCCAGCAGTAGGAGCGGGGGTACAGATACGCAGTATTTT.

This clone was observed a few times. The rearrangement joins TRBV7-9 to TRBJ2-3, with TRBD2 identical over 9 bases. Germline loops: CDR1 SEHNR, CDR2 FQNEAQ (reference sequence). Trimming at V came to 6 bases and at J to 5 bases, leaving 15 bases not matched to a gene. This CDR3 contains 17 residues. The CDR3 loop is CASRETGTSLGGDTQYF. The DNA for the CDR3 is TGTGCCAGCAGGGAAACCGGGACTAGCCTCGGTGGAGATACGCAGTATTTT.

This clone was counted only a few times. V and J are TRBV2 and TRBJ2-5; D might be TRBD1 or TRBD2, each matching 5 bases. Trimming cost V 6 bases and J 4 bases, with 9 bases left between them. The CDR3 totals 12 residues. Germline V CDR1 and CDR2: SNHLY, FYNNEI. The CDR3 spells CASRGERETQYF. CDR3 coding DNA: TGTGCCAGCAGGGGGGAGCGAGAGACCCAGTACTTC.

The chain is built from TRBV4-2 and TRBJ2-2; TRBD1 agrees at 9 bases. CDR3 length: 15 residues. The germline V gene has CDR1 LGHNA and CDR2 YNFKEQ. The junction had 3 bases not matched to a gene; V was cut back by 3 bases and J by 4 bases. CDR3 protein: CASSQGTGTTGELFF. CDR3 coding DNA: TGTGCCAGCAGCCAGGGGACAGGGACCACCGGGGAGCTGTTTTTT.

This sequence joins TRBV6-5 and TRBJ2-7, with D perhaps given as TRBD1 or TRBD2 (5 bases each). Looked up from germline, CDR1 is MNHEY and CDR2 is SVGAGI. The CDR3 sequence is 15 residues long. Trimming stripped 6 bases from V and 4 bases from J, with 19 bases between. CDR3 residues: CASSPREGPSYEQYV. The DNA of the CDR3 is TGTGCCAGCAGCCCACGCGAGGGACCGAGTTACGAGCAGTACGTC.

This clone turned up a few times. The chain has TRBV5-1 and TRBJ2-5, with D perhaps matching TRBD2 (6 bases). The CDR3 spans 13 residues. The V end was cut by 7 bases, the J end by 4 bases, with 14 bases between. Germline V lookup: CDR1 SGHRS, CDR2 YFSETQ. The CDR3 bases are TGCGCCAGCGGACTAACTAGCCCAGAGACCCAGTACTTC. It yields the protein CASGLTSPETQYF.

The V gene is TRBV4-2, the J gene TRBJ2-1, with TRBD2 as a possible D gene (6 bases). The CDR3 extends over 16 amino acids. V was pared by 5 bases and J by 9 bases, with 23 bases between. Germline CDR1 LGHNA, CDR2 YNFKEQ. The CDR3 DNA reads TGTGCCAGCAGCAACATCTGGCGGGACCCCCGCAGTGAGCAGTTCTTC. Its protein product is CASSNIWRDPRSEQFF.

CDR3 loop: CASRTQGSGNEKLFF. CDR3 nucleotides: TGTGCCAGCAGAACCCAGGGCTCCGGTAATGAAAAACTGTTTTTT. This chain uses TRBV28 with TRBJ1-4; D possibly corresponds to TRBD1 (5 bases). Trimming took 6 bases from V and 4 from J, leaving 15 bases between them. The germline V gene has CDR1 MDHEN and CDR2 SYDVKM. The CDR3 length is 15 residues.

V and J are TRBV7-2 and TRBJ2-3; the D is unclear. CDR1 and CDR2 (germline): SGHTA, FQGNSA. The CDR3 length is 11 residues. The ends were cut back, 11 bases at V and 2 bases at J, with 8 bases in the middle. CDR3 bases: TGTGCCGTCGAGCCCACAGATACGCAGTATTTT. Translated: CAVEPTDTQYF.

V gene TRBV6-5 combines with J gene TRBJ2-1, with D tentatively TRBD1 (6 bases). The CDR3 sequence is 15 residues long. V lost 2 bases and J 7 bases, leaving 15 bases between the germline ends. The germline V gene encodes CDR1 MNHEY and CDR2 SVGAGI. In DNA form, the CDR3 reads TGTGCCAGCAGTTACGGGGGCCGTATCGCTAATGAGCAGTTCTTC. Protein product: CASSYGGRIANEQFF.

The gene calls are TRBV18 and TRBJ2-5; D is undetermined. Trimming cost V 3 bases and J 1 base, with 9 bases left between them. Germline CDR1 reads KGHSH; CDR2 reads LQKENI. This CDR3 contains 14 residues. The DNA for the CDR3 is TGTGCCAGCTCACCGTGGCGGAGCCAAGAGACCCAGTACTTC. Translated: CASSPWRSQETQYF.

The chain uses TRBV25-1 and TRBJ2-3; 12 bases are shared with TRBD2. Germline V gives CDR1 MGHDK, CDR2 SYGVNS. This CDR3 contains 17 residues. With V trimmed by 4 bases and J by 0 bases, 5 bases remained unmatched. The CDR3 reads CASSVASGRASTDTQYF. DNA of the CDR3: TGTGCCAGCAGTGTGGCTAGCGGGAGGGCTAGCACAGATACGCAGTATTTT.

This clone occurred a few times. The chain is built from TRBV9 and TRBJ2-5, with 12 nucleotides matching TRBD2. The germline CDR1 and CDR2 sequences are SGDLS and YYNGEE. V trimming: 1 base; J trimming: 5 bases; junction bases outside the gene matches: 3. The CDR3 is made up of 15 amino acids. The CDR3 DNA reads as TGTGCCAGCAGCGTACCTAGCGGGGGGGCGGAGACCCAGTACTTC. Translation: CASSVPSGGAETQYF.

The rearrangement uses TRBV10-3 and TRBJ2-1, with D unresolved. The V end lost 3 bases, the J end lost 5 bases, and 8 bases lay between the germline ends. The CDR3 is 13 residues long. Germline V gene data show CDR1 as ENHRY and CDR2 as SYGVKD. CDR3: CAISERPNNEQFF. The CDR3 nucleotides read TGTGCCATCAGTGAAAGGCCGAACAATGAGCAGTTCTTC.

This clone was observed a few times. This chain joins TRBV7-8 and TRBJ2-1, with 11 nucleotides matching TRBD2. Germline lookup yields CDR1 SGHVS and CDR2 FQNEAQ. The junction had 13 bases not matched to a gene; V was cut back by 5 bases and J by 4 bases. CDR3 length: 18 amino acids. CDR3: CASSQSRLAGGRYNEQFF. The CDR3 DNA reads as TGTGCCAGCAGCCAGAGTCGGCTAGCGGGGGGTCGATACAATGAGCAGTTCTTC.

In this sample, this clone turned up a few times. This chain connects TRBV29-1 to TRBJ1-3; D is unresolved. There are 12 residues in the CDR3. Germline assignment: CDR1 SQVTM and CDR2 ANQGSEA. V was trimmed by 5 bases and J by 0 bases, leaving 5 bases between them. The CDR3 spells CSVQLSGNTIYF. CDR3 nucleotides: TGCAGCGTTCAGCTCTCTGGAAACACCATATATTTT.

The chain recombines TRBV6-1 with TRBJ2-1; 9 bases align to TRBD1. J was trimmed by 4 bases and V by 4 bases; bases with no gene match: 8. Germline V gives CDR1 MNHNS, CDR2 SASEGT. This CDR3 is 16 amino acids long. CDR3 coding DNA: TGTGCCAGCAGTGCACCGGGACAGGGTAGTTACAATGAGCAGTTCTTC. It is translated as CASSAPGQGSYNEQFF.

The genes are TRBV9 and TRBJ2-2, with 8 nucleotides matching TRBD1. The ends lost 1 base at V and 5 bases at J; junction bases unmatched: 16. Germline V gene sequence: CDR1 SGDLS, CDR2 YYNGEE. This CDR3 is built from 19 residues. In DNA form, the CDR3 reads TGTGCCAGCAGCGTACCAGTTGGGGAGACCAGGGGGCGGACCGGGGAGCTGTTTTTT. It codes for CASSVPVGETRGRTGELFF.